These 23 T cell receptor beta chains were all obtained from the same sample, sequenced in a study of siplizumab effects on memory and regulatory T cells. The repertoire was sequenced with immunoSEQ multiplex PCR; TCRdb's copy has only in-frame clones and lacks some. The sample lists some 110,000 clones; 85% to 95% were seen once. Sample: CD4+ T cells sorted from blood. These TCRs come from a human donor in good health.

The J gene is TRBJ2-5, the V gene TRBV30, with a possible D match to TRBD1 (5 bases). Germline V lookup: CDR1 GTSNPN, CDR2 SVGIG (reference sequence). V lost 0 bases and J 5 bases, leaving 10 bases between the germline ends. This CDR3 comprises 13 residues. The CDR3 DNA follows: TGTGCCTGGAGTGTTAGGGGCCGGGAGACCCAGTACTTC. Amino acid sequence: CAWSVRGRETQYF.

Only one count was recorded for this clone. This rearrangement joins TRBV19 to TRBJ1-2; unclear D gene. Trimming took off 5 bases at V and 5 bases at J, with 9 bases between the two ends. The CDR3 is 12 residues long. The germline gives CDR1 LNHDA, CDR2 SQIVND (reference sequence). CDR3 nucleotide sequence: TGTGCCAGTAGTGGGAAAGGGTATGGCTACACCTTC. This sequence encodes CASSGKGYGYTF.

The chain is built from TRBV6-6 and TRBJ2-7; 11 positions match TRBD2. The V gene end was trimmed by 8 bases and the J gene end by 0 bases; junction bases not matched to a gene: 6. Germline CDR1 and CDR2: MNHNY and SVGAGI (reference sequence). This CDR3 is built from 15 residues. The DNA for the CDR3 is TGTGCCAGCGGCGGTACTAGCGGGAGCTCCTACGAGCAGTACTTC. Protein sequence: CASGGTSGSSYEQYF.

The chain carries TRBV18 and TRBJ1-3, with 7 bases that match TRBD1. This CDR3 spans 16 amino acids. Germline assignment: CDR1 KGHSH and CDR2 LQKENI. V lost 5 bases to trimming and J lost 0 bases; unmatched junction nucleotides: 7. CDR3 nucleotide sequence: TGTGCCAGCTCATCCACAGGGGTCCACTCTGGAAACACCATATATTTT. It specifies CASSSTGVHSGNTIYF. The variable domain in full, with the rest retrieved from reference TRBV18 and TRBJ1-3, is NAGVMQNPRHLVRRRGQEARLRCSPMKGHSHVYWYRQLPEEGLKFMVYLQKENIIDESGMPKERFSAEFPKEGPSILRIQQVVRGDSAAYFCASSSTGVHSGNTIYFGEGSWLTVV.

V and J are TRBV11-3 and TRBJ2-5; TRBD2 agrees at 11 bases. Germline V CDR1 and CDR2: SGHNT, YENEEA. The ends lost 5 bases at V and 4 bases at J; junction bases unmatched: 6. The CDR3 covers 15 residues. The CDR3 nucleotides read TGTGCCAGCAGCCGCGAGGGACTAGCGGTAGAGACCCAGTACTTC. Protein product: CASSREGLAVETQYF.

This chain joins TRBV14 and TRBJ1-1; no firm D call. Germline assignment: CDR1 SGHDN and CDR2 FVKESK. The CDR3 is 12 amino acids. V was clipped by 1 base and J by 5 bases, with 5 bases between them. CDR3 coding DNA: TGTGCCAGCAGCCAAGTAAGAACTGAAGCTTTCTTT. The encoded protein is CASSQVRTEAFF.

This chain links TRBV9 with TRBJ2-5; TRBD2 matches 8 bases. Germline V gene sequence: CDR1 SGDLS, CDR2 YYNGEE. V lost 6 bases and J lost 7; bases outside the gene matches: 11. The CDR3 totals 14 residues. The chain's CDR3 is CASNPSGGRGTQYF. The CDR3 DNA follows: TGTGCCAGCAACCCGAGCGGGGGTCGTGGGACCCAGTACTTC.

The chain couples TRBV2 to TRBJ2-5, with TRBD2 matching over 7 bases. With 8 bases clipped from V and 5 bases from J, the junction kept 11 bases outside the gene matches. This CDR3 contains 14 residues. Per the germline V gene, CDR1 is SNHLY and CDR2 is FYNNEI. The CDR3 DNA follows: TGTGCCAGCGCGGGGGTTCTAGGCGGTGAGACCCAGTACTTC. This codes for CASAGVLGGETQYF.

The chain has TRBV5-6 and TRBJ1-2; 9 nucleotides match TRBD1. V lost 4 bases and J lost 6; bases outside the gene matches: 7. The CDR3 is 14 residues long. CDR1 SGHDT and CDR2 YYEEEE come from the germline V gene. CDR3 region: CASSRDRVSHGYTF. The DNA for the CDR3 is TGTGCCAGCAGCCGGGACAGGGTATCGCATGGCTACACCTTC.

The chain recombines TRBV9 with TRBJ1-1; tentative D call: TRBD1 (5 bases). Germline CDR1 reads SGDLS; CDR2 reads YYNGEE. The ends were cut back, 0 bases at V and 0 bases at J, with 6 bases in the middle. The length of the CDR3 is 14 residues. This CDR3 reads CASSVDRLNTEAFF. CDR3 bases: TGTGCCAGCAGCGTAGACAGGCTGAACACTGAAGCTTTCTTT.

This chain links TRBV30 with TRBJ2-7; D not certain. Germline CDR1 GTSNPN, CDR2 SVGIG (reference sequence). Trimming cost V 2 bases and J 6 bases, with 11 bases left between them. This CDR3 has 12 residues. As DNA, the CDR3 is TGTGCCTGGAGTAAGACCAGGCGCGAGCAGTACTTC. Its translation is CAWSKTRREQYF.

The genes are TRBV6-5 and TRBJ2-1; D is unresolved. The CDR3 contains 14 residues. V was pared by 5 bases and J by 8 bases, with 16 bases between. CDR1 and CDR2 from the germline V gene are MNHEY and SVGAGI. CDR3 bases: TGTGCCAGCAGTACAACGACTTCCGAGGATGAGCAGTTCTTC. Its translation: CASSTTTSEDEQFF.

The J gene is TRBJ2-3, the V gene TRBV9; the D is unclear. Germline CDR1 is SGDLS and CDR2 is YYNGEE. This CDR3 is built from 15 residues. V lost 0 bases and J 3 bases, leaving 11 bases between the germline ends. CDR3 in amino acids: CASSVGVYGTDTQYF. The CDR3 coding sequence is TGTGCCAGCAGCGTAGGTGTCTACGGAACAGATACGCAGTATTTT.

The chain has TRBV6-5 and TRBJ1-3; maybe TRBD1 (5 bases). Germline V gives CDR1 MNHEY, CDR2 SVGAGI. V gave up 0 bases and J gave up 2 bases, with 11 bases separating them. CDR3 length: 16 amino acids. In nucleotides, the CDR3 is TGTGCCAGCAGTTACTCGATGGCGGGGGCTGGAAACACCATATATTTT. It encodes CASSYSMAGAGNTIYF.

This chain links TRBV5-5 with TRBJ1-1; D unclear. V was trimmed by 0 bases and J by 0 bases, leaving 9 bases between them. Germline V CDR1 and CDR2: SGHKS, YYEKEE (reference sequence). The CDR3 covers 15 residues. For the CDR3, the DNA is TGTGCCAGCAGCTTGGTTGGAGGGATGAACACTGAAGCTTTCTTT. Protein sequence: CASSLVGGMNTEAFF.

This clone appeared once. The rearrangement uses TRBV7-9 and TRBJ1-4; possible D gene TRBD1, 6 bases. This CDR3 comprises 15 residues. Germline-derived CDR1 and CDR2 are SEHNR and FQNEAQ (reference sequence). V was pared by 5 bases and J by 4 bases, with 14 bases between. Here the CDR3 reads CASSPRTASNEKLFF. CDR3 nucleotide sequence: TGTGCCAGCAGCCCCCGGACAGCTAGTAATGAAAAACTGTTTTTT. Full variable domain (rest looked up from reference TRBV7-9 and TRBJ1-4): DTGVSQNPRHKITKRGQNVTFRCDPISEHNRLYWYRQTLGQGPEFLTYFQNEAQLEKSRLLSDRFSAERPKGSFSTLEIQRTEQGDSAMYLCASSPRTASNEKLFFGSGTQLSVL.

The V and J genes are TRBV6-5 and TRBJ1-1, with 7 bases that match TRBD1. Trimming at V came to 5 bases and at J to 4 bases, leaving 7 bases not matched to a gene. This CDR3 spans 14 amino acids. CDR1 MNHEY and CDR2 SVGAGI come from the germline V gene. The CDR3 is CASSPRQGITEAFF. The CDR3 DNA sequence: TGTGCCAGCAGTCCGAGACAGGGAATCACTGAAGCTTTCTTT.

The V and J genes are TRBV10-1 and TRBJ1-2; 9 bases match TRBD1. The germline gives CDR1 WNHNN, CDR2 SYGVQD (reference sequence). With V trimmed by 5 bases and J by 6 bases, 16 bases remained unmatched. The CDR3 is made up of 17 amino acids. CDR3 in amino acids: CASSPAGTGPAENGYTF. The CDR3 region has the DNA TGCGCCAGCAGTCCTGCCGGGACAGGGCCCGCCGAAAATGGCTACACCTTC.

This clone was recorded once. CDR3 region: CASSFEGQTDTQYF. The CDR3 region has the DNA TGTGCCAGCAGCTTCGAGGGACAGACAGATACGCAGTATTTT. This rearrangement joins TRBV7-9 to TRBJ2-3, with 7 positions matching TRBD1. This CDR3 is 14 amino acids long. Trimming at V came to 3 bases and at J to 3 bases, leaving 3 bases not matched to a gene. Germline V gene lookup returns CDR1 SEHNR and CDR2 FQNEAQ (reference sequence).

V and J are TRBV5-1 and TRBJ2-7; the D gene is possibly TRBD1 (6 bases). The CDR3 runs to 14 residues. Germline lookup yields CDR1 SGHRS and CDR2 YFSETQ. Trimming removed 1 base from V and 5 bases from J, with 13 bases in between. The CDR3 nucleotides read TGCGCCAGCAGCTTGAGGGACACAAACGACGAGCAGTACTTC. Its protein is CASSLRDTNDEQYF.

This clone appeared once. The chain employs TRBV5-8 and TRBJ1-4; 10 bases line up with TRBD1. The CDR3 has 16 residues. The junction had 5 bases not matched to a gene; V was cut back by 3 bases and J by 3 bases. Germline-derived CDR1 and CDR2 are SGHTS and YDEGEE. CDR3 in amino acids: CASSWGQGTANEKLFF. The CDR3 bases are TGTGCCAGCAGCTGGGGACAGGGGACCGCTAATGAAAAACTGTTTTTT.

This chain uses TRBV10-3 with TRBJ1-3, with D tentatively TRBD1 (6 bases). V was trimmed by 5 bases and J by 0 bases, leaving 14 bases between them. This CDR3 contains 16 residues. Germline V lookup: CDR1 ENHRY, CDR2 SYGVKD. The CDR3 sequence: CAISRTDSSSGNTIYF. CDR3 in DNA: TGTGCCATCAGTCGGACAGACTCGAGCTCTGGAAACACCATATATTTT.

The rearrangement links TRBV11-2 to TRBJ2-7; TRBD2 might be the D (5 bases). There are 14 residues in the CDR3. Germline lookup yields CDR1 SGHAT and CDR2 FQNNGV. V was pared by 6 bases and J by 1 base, with 13 bases between. The CDR3 region has the DNA TGTGCCAGCAGGTCGGTCCGGGAATCCTACGAGCAGTACTTC. Translated, it gives CASRSVRESYEQYF. The full variable domain, rest sourced from reference TRBV11-2 and TRBJ2-7, is EAGVAQSPRYKIIEKRQSVAFWCNPISGHATLYWYQQILGQGPKLLIQFQNNGVVDDSQLPKDRFSAERLKGVDSTLKIQPAKLEDSAVYLCASRSVRESYEQYFGPGTRLTVT.